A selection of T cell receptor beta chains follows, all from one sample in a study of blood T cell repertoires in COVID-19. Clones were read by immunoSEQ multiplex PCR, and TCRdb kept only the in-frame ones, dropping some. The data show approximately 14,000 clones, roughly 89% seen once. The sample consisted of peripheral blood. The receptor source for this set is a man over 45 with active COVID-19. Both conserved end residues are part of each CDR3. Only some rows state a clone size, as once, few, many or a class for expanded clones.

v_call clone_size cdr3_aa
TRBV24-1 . CATSDPTVSYEQYF
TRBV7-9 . CASSLAEQTYEQYF
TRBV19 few CASSIDRTGGRTEAFF
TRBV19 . CASSYRETYEQYF
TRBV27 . CASSLNAPGLEYSYNEQFF
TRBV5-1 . CASTPPGSQSETQYF
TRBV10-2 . CASSDSGIATQYF
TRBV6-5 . CASSSGLYSYNEQFF
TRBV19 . CASGQGNYGYTF
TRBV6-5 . CASSLGGVNEQFF
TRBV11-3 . CASSLESGLGGRNTEAFF
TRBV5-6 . CASSPNRGGAVTGELFF
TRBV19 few CASLQGALHNQPQHF
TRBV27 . CASSPTALNYNEQFF
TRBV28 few CASSAGADSGNTIYF
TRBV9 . CASSVDGGSESDTQYF
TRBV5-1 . CASSLADTGGYTF
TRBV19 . CASRTSGAYNEQFF
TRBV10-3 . CAISESGTGDVNYGYTF
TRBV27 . CASSLSREAYNEQFF
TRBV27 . CASSPTRWETQYF
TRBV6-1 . CASSETILRQVDNTEAFF
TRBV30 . CAWGATEAFF
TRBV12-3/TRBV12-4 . CASSPSSYEQYF
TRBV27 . CASSPNSGITGELFF
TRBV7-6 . CASSPQPAGAYEQYF
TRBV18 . CASSRDRTYSEKLFF
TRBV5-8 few CASSVQGFSNQPQHF
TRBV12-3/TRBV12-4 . CASSLEGQNEQFF
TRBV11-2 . CASSFRGQGVIYEQYF
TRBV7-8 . CASRPTGGGEKLFF
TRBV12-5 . CASGSGQEPYNEQFF
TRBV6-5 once CASSYSADIMSYEQYF
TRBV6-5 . CASSLGQGGDNEQFF
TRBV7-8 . CASTIAGGRWELFF
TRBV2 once CASSSADRVANEQFF
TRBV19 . CASSIDGVSSYEQYF
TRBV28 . CASKGGTSDITSSYEQYF
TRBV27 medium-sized CASSTGGWYNEQFF
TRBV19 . CASSNGYEQYF
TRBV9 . CASSVAGTSGEQFF
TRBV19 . CASIGTSGSDTQYF
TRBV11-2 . CASSLDGKISYNEQFF
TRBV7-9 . CASSSPTRDSVELFF
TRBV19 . CASSMEGGVQPQHF
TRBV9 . CASSSPRLAGELATQYF
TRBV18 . CASSPPLTDTQYF
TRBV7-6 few CASSLGGLASYEQYF
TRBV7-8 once CASSTGLAGVGGDSYNEQFF
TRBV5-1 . CASSRSDRGASRDTQYF
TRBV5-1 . CASSSRQGPSDRQYF